One and the same sample provided the 2 T cell receptor beta chains below, sequenced in a study of neurological immune-mediated disorders. From the 5' RACE reads, TCRdb called clonotypes with MiXCR, one entry per CDR3 protein. This table has approximately 84,000 distinct CDR3 sequences, approximately 4.3% appearing once. Indicated time point: longitudinal time-point 3. Input material: PBMCs. These receptors were collected from a woman aged 60-75 years with multiple sclerosis.

This clonotype was detected many times. The chain uses TRBV3-1 and TRBJ1-1; D is unclear. This CDR3 has 14 residues. Between the trimmed V and J ends, which lost 1 base and 1 base, there was a span of 7 bases. CDR1 and CDR2 (germline): LGHDT, YNNKEL (reference sequence). CDR3 DNA: TGTGCCAGCAGCCAAGGACACCAGAACACTGAAGCTTTCTTT. Its protein product is CASSQGHQNTEAFF.

This clonotype was counted at least ten times. The rearrangement links TRBV29-1 to TRBJ2-7, with D maybe TRBD1 (5 bases). Germline V gives CDR1 SQVTM, CDR2 ANQGSEA. The CDR3 consists of 13 residues. V gave up 6 bases and J gave up 0 bases, with 12 bases separating them. CDR3: CSVADTSSYEQYF. The CDR3 region has the DNA TGCAGCGTCGCGGACACGTCCTCCTACGAGCAGTACTTC.